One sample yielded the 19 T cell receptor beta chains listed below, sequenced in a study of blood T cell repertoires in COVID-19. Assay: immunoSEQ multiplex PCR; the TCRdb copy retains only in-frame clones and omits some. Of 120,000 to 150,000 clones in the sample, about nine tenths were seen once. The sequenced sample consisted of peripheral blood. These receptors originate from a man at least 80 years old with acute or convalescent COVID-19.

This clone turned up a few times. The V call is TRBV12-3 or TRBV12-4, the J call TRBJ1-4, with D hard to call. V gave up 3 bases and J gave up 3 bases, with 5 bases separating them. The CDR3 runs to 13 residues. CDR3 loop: CASSLLANEKLFF. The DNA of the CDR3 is TGTGCCAGCAGTTTGTTAGCTAATGAAAAACTGTTTTTT.

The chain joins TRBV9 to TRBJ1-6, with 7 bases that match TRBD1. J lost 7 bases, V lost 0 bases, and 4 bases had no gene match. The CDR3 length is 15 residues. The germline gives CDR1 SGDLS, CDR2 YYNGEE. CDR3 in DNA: TGTGCCAGCAGCGTAGATCACAGGGGAAATTCACCCCTCCACTTT. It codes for CASSVDHRGNSPLHF.

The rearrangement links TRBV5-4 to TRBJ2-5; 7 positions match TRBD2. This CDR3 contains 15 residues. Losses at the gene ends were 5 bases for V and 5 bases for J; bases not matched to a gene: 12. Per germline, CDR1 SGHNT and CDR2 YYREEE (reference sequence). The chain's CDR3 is CASRYSGEPGETQYF. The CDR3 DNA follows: TGTGCCAGCAGATACAGCGGGGAACCAGGGGAGACCCAGTACTTC.

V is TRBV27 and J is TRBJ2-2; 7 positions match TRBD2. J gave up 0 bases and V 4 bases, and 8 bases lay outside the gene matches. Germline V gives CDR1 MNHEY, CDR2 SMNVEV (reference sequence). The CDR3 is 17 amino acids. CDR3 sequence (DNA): TGTGCCAGCAGTTACCGAAACCTAGCGGCGAACACCGGGGAGCTGTTTTTT. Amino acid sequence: CASSYRNLAANTGELFF.

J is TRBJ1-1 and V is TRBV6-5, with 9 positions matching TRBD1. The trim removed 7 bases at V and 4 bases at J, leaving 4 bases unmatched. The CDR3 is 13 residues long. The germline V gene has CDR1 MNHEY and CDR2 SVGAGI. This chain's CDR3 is CASKKTGGTEAFF. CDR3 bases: TGTGCCAGCAAAAAGACAGGGGGCACTGAAGCTTTCTTT.

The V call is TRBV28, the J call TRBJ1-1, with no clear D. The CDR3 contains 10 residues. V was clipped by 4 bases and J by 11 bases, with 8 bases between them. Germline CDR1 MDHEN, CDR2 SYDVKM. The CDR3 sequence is CASSSFGAFF. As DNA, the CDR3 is TGTGCCAGCAGTTCATTCGGGGCTTTCTTT.

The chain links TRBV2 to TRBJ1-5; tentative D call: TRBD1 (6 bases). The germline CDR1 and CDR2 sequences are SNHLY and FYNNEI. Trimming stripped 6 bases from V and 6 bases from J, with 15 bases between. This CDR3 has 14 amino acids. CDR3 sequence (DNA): TGTGCCAGCAGGTACACAGGGAGTGGTCAGCCCCAGCATTTT. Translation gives CASRYTGSGQPQHF.

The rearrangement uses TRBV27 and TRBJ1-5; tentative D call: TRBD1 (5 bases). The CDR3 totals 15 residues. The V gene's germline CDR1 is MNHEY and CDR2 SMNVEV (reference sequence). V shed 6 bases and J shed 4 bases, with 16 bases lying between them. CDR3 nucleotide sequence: TGTGCCAGCAGAGAAGGACAAATTGGGAATCAGCCCCAGCATTTT. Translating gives CASREGQIGNQPQHF.

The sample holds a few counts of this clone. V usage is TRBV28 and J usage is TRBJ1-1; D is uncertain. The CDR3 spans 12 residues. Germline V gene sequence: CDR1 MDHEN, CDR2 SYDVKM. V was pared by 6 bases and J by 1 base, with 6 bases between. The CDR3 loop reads CASRQWNTEAFF. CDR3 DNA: TGTGCCAGCAGACAGTGGAACACTGAAGCTTTCTTT.

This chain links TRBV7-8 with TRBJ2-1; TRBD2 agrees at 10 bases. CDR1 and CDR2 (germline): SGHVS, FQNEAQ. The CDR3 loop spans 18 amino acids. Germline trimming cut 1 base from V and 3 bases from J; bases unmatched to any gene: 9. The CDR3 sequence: CASSLVASGGPVYNEQFF. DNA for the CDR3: TGTGCCAGCAGCTTAGTGGCTAGCGGGGGCCCTGTCTACAATGAGCAGTTCTTC. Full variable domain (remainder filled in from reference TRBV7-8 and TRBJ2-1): GAGVSQSPRYKVAKRGQDVALRCDPISGHVSLFWYQQALGQGPEFLTYFQNEAQLDKSGLPSDRFFAERPEGSVSTLKIQRTQQEDSAVYLCASSLVASGGPVYNEQFFGPGTRLTVL.

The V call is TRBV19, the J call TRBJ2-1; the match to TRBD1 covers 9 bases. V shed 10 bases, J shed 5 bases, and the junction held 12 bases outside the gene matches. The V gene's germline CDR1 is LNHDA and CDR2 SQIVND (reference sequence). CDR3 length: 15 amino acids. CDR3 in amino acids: CATHPGTGNNNEQFF. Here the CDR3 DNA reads TGTGCCACCCACCCCGGGACAGGGAACAACAATGAGCAGTTCTTC. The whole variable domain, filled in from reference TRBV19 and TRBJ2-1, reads DGGITQSPKYLFRKEGQNVTLSCEQNLNHDAMYWYRQDPGQGLRLIYYSQIVNDFQKGDIAEGYSVSREKKESFPLTVTSAQKNPTAFYLCATHPGTGNNNEQFFGPGTRLTVL.

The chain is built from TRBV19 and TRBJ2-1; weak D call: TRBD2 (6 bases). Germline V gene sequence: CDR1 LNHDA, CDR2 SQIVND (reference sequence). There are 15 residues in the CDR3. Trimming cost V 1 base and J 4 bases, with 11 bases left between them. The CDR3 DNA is TGTGCCAGTAGTATAGTAGGAGGGAATTACAATGAGCAGTTCTTC. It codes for CASSIVGGNYNEQFF.

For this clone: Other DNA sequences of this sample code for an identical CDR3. CDR3 nucleotides: TGTGCCAGCAGCGCCAGGGAGGGGGGAGAAGCTTTCTTT. Protein product: CASSAREGGEAFF. V usage is TRBV9 and J usage is TRBJ1-1, with D tentatively TRBD1 (6 bases). V was trimmed by 3 bases and J by 8 bases, leaving 14 bases between them. Germline loops: CDR1 SGDLS, CDR2 YYNGEE. The CDR3 runs 13 residues.

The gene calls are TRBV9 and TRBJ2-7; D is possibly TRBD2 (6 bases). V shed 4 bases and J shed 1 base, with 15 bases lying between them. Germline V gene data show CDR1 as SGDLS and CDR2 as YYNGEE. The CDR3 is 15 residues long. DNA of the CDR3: TGTGCCAGCAGCCTCAATAGCGGAGGGTCCTACGAGCAGTACTTC. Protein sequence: CASSLNSGGSYEQYF.

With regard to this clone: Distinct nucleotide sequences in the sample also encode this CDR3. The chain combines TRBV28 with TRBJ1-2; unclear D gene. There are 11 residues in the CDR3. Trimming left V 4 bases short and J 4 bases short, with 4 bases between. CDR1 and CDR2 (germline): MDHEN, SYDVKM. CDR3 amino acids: CASSSSYGYTF. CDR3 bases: TGTGCCAGCAGTTCATCCTATGGCTACACCTTC.

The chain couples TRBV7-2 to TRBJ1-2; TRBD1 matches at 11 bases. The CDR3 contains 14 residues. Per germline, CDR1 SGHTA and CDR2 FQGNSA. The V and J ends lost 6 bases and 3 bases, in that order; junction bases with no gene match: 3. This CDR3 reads CASRDRGQDYGYTF. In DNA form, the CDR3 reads TGTGCCAGCAGGGACAGGGGGCAAGACTATGGCTACACCTTC.

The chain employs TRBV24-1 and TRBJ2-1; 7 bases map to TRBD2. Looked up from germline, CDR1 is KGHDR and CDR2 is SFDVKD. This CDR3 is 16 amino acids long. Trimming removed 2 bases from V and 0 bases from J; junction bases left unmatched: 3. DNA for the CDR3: TGTGCCACCAGTGATTGGGAGGGGAGCTCCTACAATGAGCAGTTCTTC. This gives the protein CATSDWEGSSYNEQFF.

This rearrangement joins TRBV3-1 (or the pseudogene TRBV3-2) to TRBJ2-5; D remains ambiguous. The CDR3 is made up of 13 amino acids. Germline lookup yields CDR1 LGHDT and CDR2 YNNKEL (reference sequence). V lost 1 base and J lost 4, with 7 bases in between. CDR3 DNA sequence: TGTGCCAGCAGCCAAGTGCCGGGAGAGACCCAGTACTTC. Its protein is CASSQVPGETQYF.

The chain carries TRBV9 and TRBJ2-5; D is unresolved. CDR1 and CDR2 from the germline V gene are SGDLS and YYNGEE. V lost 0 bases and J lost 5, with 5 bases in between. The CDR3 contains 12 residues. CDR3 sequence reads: CASSVERETQYF. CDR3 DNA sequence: TGTGCCAGCAGCGTAGAGAGGGAGACCCAGTACTTC.